Listed below are T cell receptor beta chains from one sample, sequenced in a study of blood T cell repertoires in COVID-19. Produced via immunoSEQ multiplex PCR; TCRdb's table is partial and in-frame only. The data show about 40,000 clones, approximately 83% seen once. Material for sequencing was peripheral blood. The receptors stem from a woman aged 60-70 years with acute or convalescent COVID-19. The conserved cysteine and the conserved F or W are not part of the CDR3 here. The order of the fields is V gene, D gene, J gene, CDR3 protein. A D gene is named only where the DNA matches it firmly.

TRBV7-2	TRBD1	TRBJ1-2	ASSRTGSYGYT
TRBV28	-	TRBJ1-2	ASFPRQISYGYT
TRBV28	-	TRBJ1-2	ASSLWEGGVGGYT
TRBV6-1	TRBD1	TRBJ1-6	ASSEAYRGDYNSPLH
TRBV19	-	TRBJ1-2	ASSVQGNGYT
TRBV6-1	-	TRBJ1-6	ASSEFYRVRVNSPLH
TRBV11-1	TRBD1	TRBJ1-2	ASSPRTGANYGYT
TRBV2	-	TRBJ2-7	ASSPTGYEQY
TRBV18	TRBD2	TRBJ2-5	ASSPRLAGYQETQY
TRBV19	TRBD2	TRBJ2-3	ASSGSGGPDTQY
TRBV6-5	TRBD1	TRBJ1-2	ASSYSGRGNNYGYT
TRBV3-1/TRBV3-2	-	TRBJ1-2	ASSYNRGGKEGYT
TRBV7-9	-	TRBJ2-7	ASSTYLSPQSSYEQY
TRBV5-4	TRBD2	TRBJ2-3	ASKIAGGELDTQY
TRBV25-1	-	TRBJ2-2	ASSTQGSTGELF
TRBV5-1	-	TRBJ1-2	ASSLTFTDSYGYT
TRBV7-9	-	TRBJ1-5	ASSQEGGANQPQH
TRBV6-1	-	TRBJ1-4	ASSERIRQSTNEKLF
TRBV5-1	-	TRBJ1-4	ASRGAGGEKLF
TRBV5-1	-	TRBJ1-3	ASSLGENFSGNTIY
TRBV6-5	-	TRBJ1-6	ASSYVQLNSPLH
TRBV12-5	-	TRBJ2-5	ASGDGRGKETQY
TRBV7-9	TRBD1	TRBJ2-5	ASSLGDRGQQETQY
TRBV24-1	TRBD2	TRBJ2-2	ATSDRGLADANTGELF
TRBV30	-	TRBJ1-5	AWSVHGGNQPQH
TRBV6-5	-	TRBJ1-6	ASSTVESPLH
TRBV6-5	-	TRBJ1-1	ASSYSAGVATEAF
TRBV30	TRBD1	TRBJ1-4	AWSPGQDEKLF
TRBV10-3	TRBD1	TRBJ2-7	AISDGQGVYEQY
TRBV15	TRBD2	TRBJ2-1	ATSRPTGLARNEQF
TRBV24-1	TRBD1	TRBJ2-5	ATSKGTGGETQY
TRBV19	TRBD1	TRBJ1-6	ASSITGEQSPLH
TRBV7-6	-	TRBJ2-5	ASSLLGTVMGETQY
TRBV19	-	TRBJ1-5	ASSYTRNQPQH
TRBV5-1	TRBD2	TRBJ2-7	ASSLAKTSLHEQY
TRBV6-5	-	TRBJ1-2	ASSYWEGAANYGYT
TRBV29-1	-	TRBJ1-1	SVSSGRQAF
TRBV15	-	TRBJ1-4	ATSRDSGATNEKLF
TRBV7-3	TRBD2	TRBJ2-1	ASSSTGTRYNEQF